Below, 30 T cell receptor beta chains from the same sample are listed, as sequenced in a study of PD-1 blockade in mismatch repair-deficient tumors. Profiled with immunoSEQ multiplex PCR; TCRdb holds only in-frame clones, not every one. The sample records tens of thousands of clones, about 80% being singletons. The material was peripheral blood, obtained 4 weeks after starting pembrolizumab. The receptor source for this set is an adult with mismatch repair-deficient cancer.

This clone was detected only a few times. The rearrangement links TRBV5-6 to TRBJ1-5; the match to TRBD1 covers 8 bases. Trimming at V came to 1 base and at J to 3 bases, leaving 6 bases not matched to a gene. Per germline, CDR1 SGHDT and CDR2 YYEEEE. There are 16 residues in the CDR3. CDR3 sequence: CASSLMRQGINQPQHF. As DNA, the CDR3 is TGTGCCAGCAGCTTGATGCGACAGGGGATCAATCAGCCCCAGCATTTT.

J is TRBJ2-1 and V is TRBV9; D is unresolved. The CDR3 spans 16 residues. Per germline, CDR1 SGDLS and CDR2 YYNGEE. Trimming cost V 0 bases and J 0 bases, with 10 bases left between them. CDR3 amino acids: CASSVDPQSSYNEQFF. For the CDR3, the DNA is TGTGCCAGCAGCGTAGATCCCCAAAGCTCCTACAATGAGCAGTTCTTC.

Only a few counts were recorded for this clone. This chain connects TRBV30 to TRBJ2-1; D remains ambiguous. The CDR3 sequence is 12 residues long. Germline CDR1 GTSNPN, CDR2 SVGIG (reference sequence). Trimming left V 0 bases short and J 7 bases short, with 7 bases between. The CDR3 nucleotides read TGTGCCTGGAGTGTACTGGGAAATGAGCAGTTCTTC. Translating gives CAWSVLGNEQFF.

V and J are TRBV5-4 and TRBJ2-3, with a tentative D call TRBD1 (5 bases). The germline V gene has CDR1 SGHNT and CDR2 YYREEE (reference sequence). CDR3 length equals 12 residues. V shed 4 bases and J shed 6 bases, with 9 bases lying between them. CDR3 protein: CASSQYRDTQYF. The CDR3 DNA sequence: TGTGCCAGCAGCCAATACAGGGATACGCAGTATTTT.

This chain links TRBV6-6 with TRBJ1-5; 9 bases match TRBD1. Germline V gene data show CDR1 as MNHNY and CDR2 as SVGAGI (reference sequence). J lost 6 bases, V lost 5 bases, and 8 bases had no gene match. The CDR3 extends over 15 amino acids. Written as DNA, the CDR3 is TGTGCCAGCAGTGAGGGGACAGGGATGGGTCAGCCCCAGCATTTT. This gives the protein CASSEGTGMGQPQHF.

J is TRBJ2-7 and V is TRBV30; no reliable D call. Germline CDR1 and CDR2: GTSNPN and SVGIG (reference sequence). Deletions cut 4 bases from V and 0 bases from J, with 7 bases between. This CDR3 is 12 amino acids long. CDR3 region: CAWKQSSYEQYF. The DNA for the CDR3 is TGTGCCTGGAAACAGAGCTCCTACGAGCAGTACTTC.

The chain employs TRBV6-1 and TRBJ2-7; 13 nucleotides agree with TRBD2. Trimming removed 3 bases from V and 2 bases from J; junction bases left unmatched: 10. The CDR3 runs 18 residues. The germline V gene encodes CDR1 MNHNS and CDR2 SASEGT. The CDR3 spells CASSEQLAGGPITYEQYF. The CDR3 coding sequence is TGTGCCAGCAGTGAGCAACTAGCGGGAGGGCCTATAACCTACGAGCAGTACTTC.

The chain employs TRBV6-5 and TRBJ2-7; D might be TRBD1 (7 bases). This CDR3 spans 13 amino acids. The V gene lost 4 bases and the J gene lost 3 bases, with 10 bases spanning the gap. Looked up from germline, CDR1 is MNHEY and CDR2 is SVGAGI. In DNA, the CDR3 is TGTGCCAGCAGTTCTCAGGGGGGCTACGAGCAGTACTTC. Encoded protein: CASSSQGGYEQYF.

This clone appeared a single time. This sequence joins TRBV19 and TRBJ1-3; 8 nucleotides agree with TRBD1. CDR1 and CDR2 from the germline V gene are LNHDA and SQIVND (reference sequence). The V and J ends lost 3 bases and 0 bases, in that order; junction bases with no gene match: 1. CDR3 length: 15 amino acids. The CDR3 spells CASSMGQDSGNTIYF. For the CDR3, the DNA is TGTGCCAGTAGTATGGGACAGGACTCTGGAAACACCATATATTTT. Full variable domain (missing parts from reference TRBV19 and TRBJ1-3): DGGITQSPKYLFRKEGQNVTLSCEQNLNHDAMYWYRQDPGQGLRLIYYSQIVNDFQKGDIAEGYSVSREKKESFPLTVTSAQKNPTAFYLCASSMGQDSGNTIYFGEGSWLTVV.

The chain uses TRBV7-2 and TRBJ2-5; 10 bases are shared with TRBD2. Germline-derived CDR1 and CDR2 are SGHTA and FQGNSA. The CDR3 is 19 amino acids. V shed 5 bases, J shed 5 bases, and the junction held 20 bases outside the gene matches. Here the CDR3 DNA reads TGTGCCAGCAGCCGCCCGGGCCTTAGCGGGAGGTCTCGAGATGAGACCCAGTACTTC. This sequence encodes CASSRPGLSGRSRDETQYF.

This clone occurred a few times. The gene calls are TRBV29-1 and TRBJ1-5; tentative D call: TRBD1 (6 bases). Trimming left V 4 bases short and J 5 bases short, with 12 bases between. CDR3 length: 13 amino acids. Germline CDR1 reads SQVTM; CDR2 reads ANQGSEA. CDR3 in amino acids: CSVVEGVDQPQHF. The CDR3 coding sequence is TGCAGCGTTGTTGAGGGGGTCGATCAGCCCCAGCATTTT.

The J gene is TRBJ1-5, the V gene TRBV12-5; 7 bases align to TRBD1. J gave up 1 base and V 4 bases, and 4 bases lay outside the gene matches. CDR1 and CDR2 from the germline V gene are LGHNT and FRNRAP. This CDR3 has 15 residues. CDR3 loop: CASGWGDSSNQPQHF. CDR3 nucleotides: TGTGCTAGTGGTTGGGGGGACAGCAGCAATCAGCCCCAGCATTTT.

This chain connects TRBV18 to TRBJ1-1; possible D gene TRBD1, 5 bases. The CDR3 sequence is 15 residues long. Germline assignment: CDR1 KGHSH and CDR2 LQKENI. The V end lost 3 bases, the J end lost 0 bases, and 11 bases lay between the germline ends. This chain's CDR3 is CASSPTTAMNTEAFF. The CDR3 DNA follows: TGTGCCAGCTCACCCACGACAGCTATGAACACTGAAGCTTTCTTT.

The rearrangement uses TRBV5-1 and TRBJ2-7; D perhaps matches TRBD2 (5 bases). The CDR3 extends over 13 amino acids. Trimming took 1 base from V and 3 from J, leaving 8 bases between them. In germline, CDR1 is SGHRS, CDR2 YFSETQ. The CDR3 loop is CASSLFGDYEQYF. CDR3 nucleotides: TGCGCCAGCAGCTTGTTCGGGGACTACGAGCAGTACTTC.

This rearrangement joins TRBV19 to TRBJ2-3, with D perhaps matching TRBD2 (6 bases). The CDR3 runs 19 residues. V shed 0 bases and J shed 1 base, with 20 bases lying between them. Per the germline V gene, CDR1 is LNHDA and CDR2 is SQIVND (reference sequence). The CDR3 nucleotides read TGTGCCAGTAGTATAGATTCTCGCGGGACCTCAGTTGGCACAGATACGCAGTATTTT. It yields the protein CASSIDSRGTSVGTDTQYF.

This chain links TRBV11-2 with TRBJ2-2; 7 bases fit TRBD2. The length of the CDR3 is 15 residues. J gave up 1 base and V 6 bases, and 5 bases lay outside the gene matches. Germline V CDR1 and CDR2: SGHAT, FQNNGV. The CDR3 is CASRPSSGNTGELFF. CDR3 coding DNA: TGTGCCAGCAGACCGTCTAGCGGGAACACCGGGGAGCTGTTTTTT.

The chain couples TRBV12-5 to TRBJ2-3, with TRBD1 matching over 11 bases. Germline CDR1 and CDR2: LGHNT and FRNRAP. Trimming at V came to 6 bases and at J to 4 bases, leaving 9 bases not matched to a gene. The CDR3 runs to 16 residues. The chain's CDR3 is CASGFRDRGFPDTQYF. DNA for the CDR3: TGTGCTAGTGGCTTCCGGGACAGGGGGTTCCCAGATACGCAGTATTTT.

CDR3 protein: CASSYRAGVRPGELFF. The CDR3 DNA reads as TGTGCCAGCAGTTACAGGGCGGGAGTACGGCCCGGGGAGCTGTTTTTT. V is TRBV6-5 and J is TRBJ2-2; 7 positions match TRBD2. The germline V gene has CDR1 MNHEY and CDR2 SVGAGI. This CDR3 has 16 residues. V gave up 2 bases and J gave up 6 bases; unmatched junction bases: 9.

On this clone: Other DNA sequences of this sample code for an identical CDR3. The rearrangement links TRBV5-1 to TRBJ2-6; 7 bases are shared with TRBD1. CDR1 is SGHRS, CDR2 YFSETQ, per germline. This CDR3 has 15 amino acids. V dropped 4 bases and J dropped 2; count of bases not matched to a gene: 3. As DNA, the CDR3 is TGCGCCAGCAGCGACGACAGGGCTGGGGCCAACGTCCTGACTTTC. Protein product: CASSDDRAGANVLTF.

The rearrangement uses TRBV27 and TRBJ1-2; 7 nucleotides align to TRBD1. This CDR3 contains 14 residues. Germline trimming cut 0 bases from V and 8 bases from J; bases unmatched to any gene: 6. Looked up from germline, CDR1 is MNHEY and CDR2 is SMNVEV (reference sequence). The CDR3 coding sequence is TGTGCCAGCAGTTTATCGTGGCAGGGACAGGGCTACACCTTC. Protein product: CASSLSWQGQGYTF.

This clone occurred once. This chain links TRBV19 with TRBJ1-2; 7 nucleotides line up with TRBD1. This CDR3 is built from 13 residues. The J segment lost 8 bases and the V segment lost 3 bases, leaving 6 bases of the junction unmatched. Germline loops: CDR1 LNHDA, CDR2 SQIVND (reference sequence). As DNA, the CDR3 is TGTGCCAGTAGTATGAGGGGGCTTGAAGGCTACACCTTC. Its translation is CASSMRGLEGYTF.

This chain uses TRBV13 with TRBJ1-1, with D possibly matching TRBD1 (5 bases). CDR1 is PRHDT, CDR2 FYEKMQ, per germline (reference sequence). The CDR3 has 15 residues. With 2 bases removed from V and 2 bases from J, the gap between germline ends came to 12 bases. CDR3: CASSLTGHFNTEAFF. The CDR3 DNA sequence: TGTGCCAGCAGCTTAACCGGACATTTTAACACTGAAGCTTTCTTT.

The V call is TRBV7-9, the J call TRBJ2-7; 13 bases align to TRBD2. There are 15 residues in the CDR3. After removal of 5 bases from V and 4 bases from J, the junction contained 5 bases not matched to a gene. Per the germline V gene, CDR1 is SEHNR and CDR2 is FQNEAQ (reference sequence). The CDR3 DNA reads TGTGCCAGCAGCCGAGGGACTAGCGGGGTATACGAGCAGTACTTC. Translated: CASSRGTSGVYEQYF.

The gene calls are TRBV9 and TRBJ2-1; the D gene is possibly TRBD2 (5 bases). CDR1 SGDLS and CDR2 YYNGEE come from the germline V gene. The CDR3 is 17 residues long. The V gene lost 1 base and the J gene lost 0 bases, with 14 bases spanning the gap. The CDR3 sequence is CASSVSGSVSSYNEQFF. Here the CDR3 DNA reads TGTGCCAGCAGCGTAAGTGGGAGTGTCTCCTCCTACAATGAGCAGTTCTTC. The complete variable domain, with remaining parts taken from reference TRBV9 and TRBJ2-1, reads DSGVTQTPKHLITATGQRVTLRCSPRSGDLSVYWYQQSLDQGLQFLIQYYNGEERAKGNILERFSAQQFPDLHSELNLSSLELGDSALYFCASSVSGSVSSYNEQFFGPGTRLTVL.

This clone showed up just once. The chain joins TRBV6-6 to TRBJ1-5, with unresolved D. V lost 2 bases and J lost 11, with 7 bases in between. CDR3 length: 11 residues. Looked up from germline, CDR1 is MNHNY and CDR2 is SVGAGI (reference sequence). Written as DNA, the CDR3 is TGTGCCAGCAGTTACGGCGAAGCCCAGCATTTT. Translating it yields CASSYGEAQHF.

V is TRBV7-9 and J is TRBJ1-5, with D hard to call. Per germline, CDR1 SEHNR and CDR2 FQNEAQ (reference sequence). The CDR3 runs to 15 residues. The germline V and J ends were trimmed by 5 bases and 0 bases, with 11 bases remaining between them. CDR3 in DNA: TGTGCCAGCAGCGCTACAGCTTATAGCAATCAGCCCCAGCATTTT. Protein: CASSATAYSNQPQHF.

The CDR3 bases are TGTGCCAGCAGTTTCGGGTCTGCTGGGGCCAACGTCCTGACTTTC. As protein: CASSFGSAGANVLTF. The chain combines TRBV27 with TRBJ2-6; no definite D call. Germline V gives CDR1 MNHEY, CDR2 SMNVEV (reference sequence). The CDR3 spans 15 residues. V was pared by 3 bases and J by 2 bases, with 8 bases between.

The chain is built from TRBV5-4 and TRBJ1-2; no firm D call. The CDR3 extends over 15 amino acids. With 1 base removed from V and 8 bases from J, the gap between germline ends came to 18 bases. Germline V gene lookup returns CDR1 SGHNT and CDR2 YYREEE (reference sequence). The chain's CDR3 is CASSLSAVRRHGYTF. CDR3 DNA: TGTGCCAGCAGCTTGTCGGCCGTTCGCCGCCACGGCTACACCTTC.

The CDR3 DNA is TGTGCCAGCAGCGTAGGGAGGGAGGGAACTGAAAAACTGTTTTTT. It codes for CASSVGREGTEKLFF. This chain links TRBV9 with TRBJ1-4; D uncertain. This CDR3 contains 15 residues. Germline V gives CDR1 SGDLS, CDR2 YYNGEE. Trimming cost V 0 bases and J 7 bases, with 13 bases left between them.

The J gene is TRBJ2-2, the V gene TRBV27; D gene unclear. The germline V gene encodes CDR1 MNHEY and CDR2 SMNVEV (reference sequence). The ends were cut back, 4 bases at V and 9 bases at J, with 15 bases in the middle. The length of the CDR3 is 14 residues. The CDR3 is CASSYKGSVRELFF. CDR3 DNA sequence: TGTGCCAGCAGTTACAAGGGCTCAGTTCGGGAGCTGTTTTTT.